The next 12 T cell receptor beta chains were all read from a single sample in a study of graft-versus-host responses after intestinal transplantation (dated by TCRdb to 2020 to 2023). Which antigens these TCRs recognize remains unknown. The library came from the immunoSEQ multiplex PCR assay. The immuneACCESS repertoire file appears here via TCRdb, limited to in-frame rearrangements. These files lack a portion of the clones; in checked studies, under half of the deficit traces to unresolved V genes, and the cause of the others is not known. Present in this sample are about 120,000 clones, just under 95% of which were seen just once. The ten biggest clones cover more than 0.1% of the sample. Reading the label with the study, this specimen's time point is: cells obtained before transplantation from donor or recipient. The sample was unstimulated CD4+ T cells sorted from spleen or lymph node cells, taken before intestinal transplant. The receptor set was obtained from a human donor who received an intestinal transplant.

The V and J genes are TRBV2 and TRBJ1-1, with 9 bases matching TRBD1. This CDR3 contains 15 residues. Germline CDR1 is SNHLY and CDR2 is FYNNEI. The V and J ends lost 7 bases and 0 bases, in that order; junction bases with no gene match: 6. CDR3 amino acids: CASIRTGAMNTEAFF. The CDR3 coding sequence is TGTGCCAGCATTCGGACAGGGGCTATGAACACTGAAGCTTTCTTT.

This clone appeared a few times. This chain links TRBV1 with TRBJ2-1. TRBV1 represents a pseudogene. This CDR3 contains 16 residues. CDR3 DNA sequence: TGCACCAGCAGCCAACAGGACCGGAGCTCCTACAATGAGCAGTTCTTC. Translating gives CTSSQQDRSSYNEQFF.

The genes are TRBV30 and TRBJ2-1; D possibly corresponds to TRBD2 (6 bases). Deletions cut 1 base from V and 1 base from J, with 8 bases between. Germline V gene data show CDR1 as GTSNPN and CDR2 as SVGIG (reference sequence). The CDR3 length is 14 residues. This CDR3 reads CAWSGGLSYNEQFF. The CDR3 coding sequence is TGTGCCTGGAGTGGGGGACTGTCCTACAATGAGCAGTTCTTC.

On this clone: The same CDR3 also results from other DNA sequences found in this sample. The CDR3 reads CASRRDRVNTEAFF. CDR3 coding DNA: TGTGCCAGCAGAAGGGACAGGGTAAACACTGAAGCTTTCTTT. The genes are TRBV27 and TRBJ1-1; the match to TRBD1 covers 9 bases. V lost 6 bases, J lost 2 bases, and 4 bases stayed unmatched. The germline V gene encodes CDR1 MNHEY and CDR2 SMNVEV (reference sequence). CDR3 length: 14 amino acids.

This chain joins TRBV6-5 and TRBJ2-1, with 11 nucleotides matching TRBD2. The CDR3 is made up of 15 amino acids. CDR1 and CDR2 from the germline V gene are MNHEY and SVGAGI. Germline trimming cut 5 bases from V and 7 bases from J; bases unmatched to any gene: 7. CDR3 sequence: CASSRLAGGRNEQFF. Here the CDR3 DNA reads TGTGCCAGCAGTCGCCTAGCGGGAGGACGGAATGAGCAGTTCTTC.

The rearrangement uses TRBV5-5 and TRBJ1-4, with unresolved D. The CDR3 has 18 amino acids. CDR1 SGHKS and CDR2 YYEKEE come from the germline V gene (reference sequence). Trimming left V 4 bases short and J 0 bases short, with 19 bases between. CDR3 in DNA: TGTGCCAGCAGCATACCAGTACCAACCCGTCCAACTAATGAAAAACTGTTTTTT. This translates into CASSIPVPTRPTNEKLFF.

The chain couples TRBV25-1 to TRBJ2-7; D is possibly TRBD1 or TRBD2 (5 bases each). Germline V lookup: CDR1 MGHDK, CDR2 SYGVNS. The V end lost 10 bases, the J end lost 5 bases, and 18 bases lay between the germline ends. The CDR3 contains 13 residues. CDR3 residues: CATWGFGRDEQYF. The DNA for the CDR3 is TGTGCCACCTGGGGGTTCGGACGGGACGAGCAGTACTTC.

This clone showed up just once. The chain has TRBV6-5 and TRBJ1-2; D unresolved. Germline lookup yields CDR1 MNHEY and CDR2 SVGAGI. This CDR3 spans 12 amino acids. V lost 11 bases and J lost 3, with 13 bases in between. DNA for the CDR3: TGTGCCGGAAAGGACGGATACTATGGCTACACCTTC. Encoded protein: CAGKDGYYGYTF.

The V call is TRBV7-2, the J call TRBJ2-1; no reliable D call. There are 13 residues in the CDR3. In germline, CDR1 is SGHTA, CDR2 FQGNSA. Trimming took 2 bases from V and 11 from J, leaving 13 bases between them. Written as DNA, the CDR3 is TGTGCCAGCAGCTTAAAAACGGACCCAAAGCAGTTCTTC. Its protein is CASSLKTDPKQFF.

This sequence joins TRBV13 and TRBJ2-7; D might be TRBD2 (5 bases). The CDR3 loop spans 12 amino acids. Germline V gene lookup returns CDR1 PRHDT and CDR2 FYEKMQ (reference sequence). The V gene lost 5 bases and the J gene lost 9 bases, with 14 bases spanning the gap. DNA of the CDR3: TGTGCCAGCAGCCTCGGGGAATTTACGCAGTACTTC. Encoded protein: CASSLGEFTQYF. Based on the CDR3 plus reference TRBV13 and TRBJ2-7, the full variable domain is AAGVIQSPRHLIKEKRETATLKCYPIPRHDTVYWYQQGPGQDPQFLISFYEKMQSDKGSIPDRFSAQQFSDYHSELNMSSLELGDSALYFCASSLGEFTQYFGPGTRLTVT.

J is TRBJ2-5 and V is TRBV9; D remains unclear. Per germline, CDR1 SGDLS and CDR2 YYNGEE. The CDR3 is 13 residues long. V was cut by 0 bases and J by 3 bases, with 6 bases left in between. The CDR3 DNA follows: TGTGCCAGCAGCGTAGCCTTAGAAGAGACCCAGTACTTC. As protein: CASSVALEETQYF.

This rearrangement joins TRBV10-3 to TRBJ1-2; weak D call: TRBD1 (5 bases). This CDR3 is 14 amino acids long. Trimming removed 2 bases from V and 2 bases from J, with 9 bases in between. CDR1 and CDR2 (germline): ENHRY, SYGVKD. The CDR3 nucleotides are TGTGCCATCAGTGAGGGAGGGGTCAACTATGGCTACACCTTC. Its translation: CAISEGGVNYGYTF.